These 21 T cell receptor beta chains came from one sample sequenced in a study of siplizumab effects on memory and regulatory T cells. The protocol was immunoSEQ multiplex PCR, while the TCRdb copy is restricted to in-frame clones and leaves out a portion. The repertoire consists of 100,000 or so clones, with 91% occurring once and the leading ten covering roughly 2.6%. Sequenced material: CD4+ T cells sorted from blood. The receptors shown here come from a human donor in good health. Some clones in this sample may be carry-over from other donors' samples.

V usage is TRBV6-5 and J usage is TRBJ2-1, with TRBD2 matching over 11 bases. V lost 0 bases and J lost 8; bases outside the gene matches: 6. Germline lookup yields CDR1 MNHEY and CDR2 SVGAGI. The CDR3 is 16 residues long. CDR3 nucleotides: TGTGCCAGCAGTTACTCGATTCTAGCGGGAGGACATGAGCAGTTCTTC. Encoded protein: CASSYSILAGGHEQFF.

The chain couples TRBV4-2 to TRBJ1-1; TRBD1 matches 7 bases. Looked up from germline, CDR1 is LGHNA and CDR2 is YNFKEQ. Trimming at V came to 2 bases and at J to 7 bases, leaving 7 bases not matched to a gene. The CDR3 runs to 14 residues. CDR3 sequence reads: CASSQPGQGGEAFF. The DNA of the CDR3 is TGTGCCAGCAGCCAACCCGGGCAGGGGGGTGAAGCTTTCTTT.

In its sample, this clone was seen a few times. The V and J genes are TRBV7-6 and TRBJ1-3, with D possibly matching TRBD1 (5 bases). The germline V gene has CDR1 SGHVS and CDR2 FNYEAQ. The CDR3 contains 15 residues. The germline V and J ends were trimmed by 0 bases and 9 bases, with 15 bases remaining between them. The CDR3 coding sequence is TGTGCCAGCAGCTTAGCGGGACCCTCGGGGAGCACCATATATTTT. Its translation is CASSLAGPSGSTIYF. Based on the CDR3 plus reference TRBV7-6 and TRBJ1-3, the full variable domain is GAGVSQSPRYKVTKRGQDVALRCDPISGHVSLYWYRQALGQGPEFLTYFNYEAQQDKSGLPNDRFSAERPEGSISTLTIQRTEQRDSAMYRCASSLAGPSGSTIYFGEGSWLTVV.

The CDR3, as DNA: TGTGCCAGCGTCGGGGAACAAGAGACCCAGTACTTC. Protein product: CASVGEQETQYF. This chain links TRBV2 with TRBJ2-5, with D maybe TRBD2 (5 bases). In germline, CDR1 is SNHLY, CDR2 FYNNEI. Deletions cut 8 bases from V and 2 bases from J, with 9 bases between. The CDR3 loop spans 12 amino acids. Using reference TRBV2 and TRBJ2-5 for the parts outside the CDR3, the full variable domain is EPEVTQTPSHQVTQMGQEVILRCVPISNHLYFYWYRQILGQKVEFLVSFYNNEISEKSEIFDDQFSVERPDGSNFTLKIRSTKLEDSAMYFCASVGEQETQYFGPGTRLLVL.

This chain joins TRBV19 and TRBJ2-5; D is possibly TRBD2 (6 bases). CDR3 length: 15 amino acids. Per germline, CDR1 LNHDA and CDR2 SQIVND (reference sequence). V gave up 6 bases and J gave up 7 bases, with 21 bases separating them. CDR3 in DNA: TGTGCCAGTAGCCCATCCAGGGACTTGGAGGGGACCCAGTACTTC. This translates into CASSPSRDLEGTQYF.

This chain connects TRBV29-1 to TRBJ2-7, with D perhaps being TRBD1 or TRBD2 (5 bases each). Germline V lookup: CDR1 SQVTM, CDR2 ANQGSEA. V lost 5 bases to trimming and J lost 4 bases, with 9 bases between them. The CDR3 has 11 residues. CDR3 nucleotides: TGCAGCGTTATGGGGGAGTACGAGCAGTACTTC. It is translated as CSVMGEYEQYF.

The chain recombines TRBV20-1 with TRBJ1-2; tentatively, D is TRBD1 (5 bases). Germline CDR1 reads DFQATT; CDR2 reads SNEGSKA (reference sequence). With 3 bases removed from V and 7 bases from J, the gap between germline ends came to 9 bases. The CDR3 has 11 residues. In DNA form, the CDR3 reads TGCAGTGCTAGTCCAGGGACTGGCTACACCTTC. It yields the protein CSASPGTGYTF.

CDR3 region: CASSETAGANVLTF. DNA for the CDR3: TGTGCCAGCAGTGAAACAGCGGGGGCCAACGTCCTGACTTTC. This sequence joins TRBV6-1 and TRBJ2-6; unclear D gene. Germline CDR1 reads MNHNS; CDR2 reads SASEGT. The CDR3 length is 14 residues. V lost 2 bases and J 4 bases, leaving 6 bases between the germline ends.

The chain carries TRBV7-2 and TRBJ1-1; D remains unclear. V dropped 5 bases and J dropped 1 base, with 11 bases sitting between them. The CDR3 totals 14 residues. In germline, CDR1 is SGHTA, CDR2 FQGNSA. CDR3 nucleotide sequence: TGTGCCAGCAGCCCAAAGCCAGGGAACACTGAAGCTTTCTTT. It translates to CASSPKPGNTEAFF.

The chain joins TRBV7-9 to TRBJ1-5, with TRBD1 as a possible D gene (5 bases). Trimming shortened V by 8 bases and J by 2 bases, and 10 bases separated the two germline ends. CDR3 length equals 13 residues. Germline V gene lookup returns CDR1 SEHNR and CDR2 FQNEAQ (reference sequence). CDR3 loop: CASQEQGNQPQHF. The CDR3 nucleotides are TGTGCCAGCCAGGAACAGGGCAATCAGCCCCAGCATTTT.

The chain uses TRBV28 and TRBJ1-3; possible D gene TRBD1, 6 bases. Germline V gene sequence: CDR1 MDHEN, CDR2 SYDVKM. V lost 0 bases to trimming and J lost 2 bases, with 11 bases between them. The CDR3 is 16 residues long. The CDR3 DNA follows: TGTGCCAGCAGTTTATGGGTTCAGGGGACTGGAAACACCATATATTTT. Its protein is CASSLWVQGTGNTIYF.

The rearrangement uses TRBV5-6 and TRBJ2-5; 15 nucleotides agree with TRBD2. This CDR3 contains 18 residues. The V segment lost 4 bases and the J segment 4 bases; nucleotides outside the gene matches: 11. Per the germline V gene, CDR1 is SGHDT and CDR2 is YYEEEE. CDR3 nucleotides: TGTGCCAGCAGCCCCCCCGGGGGACTAGCGGGAGGAGTAGAGACCCAGTACTTC. It encodes CASSPPGGLAGGVETQYF.

The rearrangement uses TRBV7-2 and TRBJ1-1; D not resolved. CDR3 length: 14 residues. Germline assignment: CDR1 SGHTA and CDR2 FQGNSA. The V and J ends lost 1 base and 0 bases respectively, with 6 bases between them. CDR3 nucleotides: TGTGCCAGCAGCTTAGTGCTATTGAACACTGAAGCTTTCTTT. This sequence encodes CASSLVLLNTEAFF.

The chain recombines TRBV7-8 with TRBJ2-1; 7 positions match TRBD2. The CDR3 consists of 16 residues. Germline loops: CDR1 SGHVS, CDR2 FQNEAQ. V dropped 7 bases and J dropped 7; count of bases not matched to a gene: 16. CDR3 loop: CASTPGEGGRWNEQFF. In DNA, the CDR3 is TGTGCCAGCACCCCCGGGGAGGGAGGACGATGGAATGAGCAGTTCTTC.

The chain carries TRBV21-1 and TRBJ2-3; the table gives TRBD2 as D, unverified against the DNA. TRBV21-1 is flagged as a pseudogene. The CDR3 is 14 amino acids. CDR3 in DNA: TGTGCCAGCAGCAGAGACTCCGGCACAGATACGCAGTATTTT. Amino acid sequence: CASSRDSGTDTQYF.

The chain has TRBV2 and TRBJ2-7; the D is unclear. The germline CDR1 and CDR2 sequences are SNHLY and FYNNEI. V was trimmed by 8 bases and J by 2 bases, leaving 7 bases between them. The CDR3 extends over 11 amino acids. As DNA, the CDR3 is TGTGCCAGCGGCCTAACCTACGAGCAGTACTTC. Its translation: CASGLTYEQYF.

The chain has TRBV7-9 and TRBJ2-7; no clear D gene. Germline lookup yields CDR1 SEHNR and CDR2 FQNEAQ (reference sequence). V was clipped by 5 bases and J by 2 bases, with 4 bases between them. The CDR3 runs to 11 residues. The CDR3 protein is CASSPAYEQYF. CDR3 DNA: TGTGCCAGCAGCCCCGCCTACGAGCAGTACTTC.

The chain combines TRBV5-1 with TRBJ1-5; tentatively, D is TRBD1 (5 bases). Trimming pared 0 bases from V and 0 bases from J, leaving 13 bases between. This CDR3 is built from 17 residues. The germline V gene encodes CDR1 SGHRS and CDR2 YFSETQ. The CDR3 is CASSLEGPNNSNQPQHF. Here the CDR3 DNA reads TGCGCCAGCAGCTTGGAGGGGCCAAACAATAGCAATCAGCCCCAGCATTTT.

The CDR3 DNA sequence: TGTGCCAGCAGCCCGGGACAGGGGGACCCGGCTGGAAACACCATATATTTT. Translated, it gives CASSPGQGDPAGNTIYF. V usage is TRBV5-4 and J usage is TRBJ1-3; 11 bases map to TRBD1. CDR1 and CDR2 from the germline V gene are SGHNT and YYREEE (reference sequence). V lost 4 bases, J lost 2 bases, and 8 bases stayed unmatched. The CDR3 length is 17 residues.

The genes are TRBV7-9 and TRBJ2-3, with 11 bases fitting TRBD2. Germline CDR1 SEHNR, CDR2 FQNEAQ (reference sequence). CDR3 length equals 19 residues. V shed 5 bases, J shed 0 bases, and the junction held 13 bases outside the gene matches. Here the CDR3 DNA reads TGTGCCAGCAGCGGAAGGGTTGGTACTAGCGGGAGAAGCACAGATACGCAGTATTTT. The encoded protein is CASSGRVGTSGRSTDTQYF.

This clone is a singleton in its sample. This sequence joins TRBV7-9 and TRBJ2-1, with TRBD1 as a possible D gene (8 bases). This CDR3 spans 15 amino acids. Germline CDR1 is SEHNR and CDR2 is FQNEAQ (reference sequence). Between the trimmed V and J ends, which lost 1 base and 9 bases, there was a span of 16 bases. The CDR3 protein is CASSLVQGEGSEQFF. CDR3 sequence (DNA): TGTGCCAGCAGCTTAGTACAGGGGGAGGGTAGTGAGCAGTTCTTC.